This TCR beta chain comes out of a study of T cells in Graves' hyperthyroidism and ophthalmopathy. Based on clinical symptoms, serum thyroxine and TRAb, thyroid ultrasound and orbital computed tomography, diagnoses were reached. TCR beta CDR3 region amplification was performed from RNA transcripts. In the first-round RT-PCR of the TCR CDR3, the HTBI primer set was used. TCRdb re-called the multiplex PCR reads with MiXCR, one entry per CDR3 protein. The table shows roughly 500,000 distinct CDR3 sequences, with around 46% occurring only once. The study's findings and limits: Blood also contained most expanded thyroid clonotypes above 0.001. The model predicted ophthalmopathy a median roughly 6.5 months before onset.

Germline lookup yields CDR1 SEHNR and CDR2 FQNEAQ (reference sequence). Including both end residues, the CDR3 is 20 amino acids long. Regarding this clonotype: The antigen is undetermined. The limits of the CDR3 on the DNA are not certain, so only TCRdb's listed CDR3 is given.

Sequences were obtained from peripheral blood or thyroid tissue (not recorded which). The chain links TRBV7-9 to TRBJ2-7; TRBD2 reflects the table's D call only, with no check against the DNA. The clonotype was recovered from an adult woman with Graves' disease, either hyperthyroidism or ophthalmopathy (not recorded which). The CDR3: CASSFYICSADTDSSYEQYF.